This T cell receptor beta chain is drawn from a study of CD8 T cells in Susac syndrome (dated by TCRdb to about 2019). Regarding the complete study: The study used repertoire sequencing to test whether antigen drove CD8+ T cell activation and differentiation in Susac syndrome. CD8+ T cell repertoire clonality was compared between some 13 healthy donors, some 14 Susac syndrome patients and 15 multiple sclerosis patients. The paper as a whole reports these results and caveats: The number of individuals in the TCR sequencing and HLA analysis was recognized as being relatively small.

Peripheral blood CD8+ and CD4+ T cells from healthy donors, Susac syndrome patients and multiple sclerosis patients were profiled by high-throughput TCR beta sequencing. Multiple sclerosis controls were treatment-naive patients with stable or active relapsing-remitting disease fulfilling revised McDonald criteria. Bulk CD8+ and CD4+ T cells were purified by magnetic negative isolation, whereas CD8+ TEMRA cells were enriched by FACS. Blood was collected in EDTA tubes and processed within 24 hours, with PBMCs isolated through density gradient centrifugation. PBMCs intended for TCR sequencing were cryopreserved in liquid nitrogen and thawed later in a water bath at 37 degrees C. Purity of sorted or isolated CD4+, CD8+ and CD8+ TEMRA cells was at least 90%. V loses 1 base, J loses 0 bases, and the germline ends lie 12 bases apart. As encoded in the germline V gene, CDR1 is SGHTA while CDR2 is FQGNSA. The cysteine opens and the phenylalanine closes a CDR3 of 16 amino acids. Only CDR3 DNA remains: 48 bases, in frame from the first base.

RNA was extracted using the RNeasy kit, and about 0.5 to 1 ug of the RNA was reverse transcribed with random hexamers. The immunoSEQ multiplex PCR assay, covering 54 Vbeta and 13 Jbeta segments, was used to amplify TCR beta CDR3 regions. PCR amplification bias was corrected using a synthetic template baseline for primer optimization and computational correction. Per the original workflow: Reads were annotated to V, D and J genes per IMGT and analyzed with immunoSEQ Analyzer, keeping only productive sequences. To calculate clonality, Shannon entropy was normalized by log2 of the number of productive unique sequences and then subtracted from one. For each patient and control, public and private clones were evaluated within the 100 most prevalent clones. Clones were defined as Susac-specific if absent from the healthy and MS cohorts, from some 1,000 published viral clones and from other ImmuneACCESS disease sequences. Using fastp trimming at Q25 and MiXCR clonotype assembly, TCRdb reanalyzed the public sequencing data and kept in-frame beta chains. Merged by CDR3 protein, the rows form single entries marked with the most common genes and DNA. These V and J calls derive from TCRdb rather than the authors' analysis. The sample table shows around 300,000 distinct CDR3 sequences, and 85% are seen once. In total, the top ten clones hold approximately 0.2% of the sample.

As concerns this clonotype: Its binding antigen is unknown. It has no much larger one-base neighbor in the sample; base qualities were not kept.

The chain was built from TRBV7-2 and TRBJ2-5, with the D gene not clear enough to name. The sequenced sample was CD8+ T cells from PBMCs. The sequence came from a human donor with multiple sclerosis. The CDR3: CASSLGPLRNQETQYF. The nucleotides read TGTGCCAGCAGCTTAGGGCCCCTGCGGAACCAAGAGACCCAGTACTTC.